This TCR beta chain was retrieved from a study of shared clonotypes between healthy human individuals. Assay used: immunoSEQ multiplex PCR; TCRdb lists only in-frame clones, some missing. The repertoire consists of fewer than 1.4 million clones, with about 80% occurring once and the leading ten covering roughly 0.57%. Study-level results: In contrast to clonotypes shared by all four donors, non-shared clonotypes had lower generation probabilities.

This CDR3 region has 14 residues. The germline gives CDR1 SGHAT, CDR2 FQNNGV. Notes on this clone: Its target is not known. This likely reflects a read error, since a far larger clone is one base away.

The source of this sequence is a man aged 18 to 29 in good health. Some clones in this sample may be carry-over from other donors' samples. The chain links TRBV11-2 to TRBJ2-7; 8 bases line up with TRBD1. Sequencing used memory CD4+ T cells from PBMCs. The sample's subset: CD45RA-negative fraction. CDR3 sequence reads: CTSSSTGQAIEQYF. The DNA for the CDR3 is TGTACCAGCAGCTCAACGGGACAGGCGATCGAGCAGTACTTC.